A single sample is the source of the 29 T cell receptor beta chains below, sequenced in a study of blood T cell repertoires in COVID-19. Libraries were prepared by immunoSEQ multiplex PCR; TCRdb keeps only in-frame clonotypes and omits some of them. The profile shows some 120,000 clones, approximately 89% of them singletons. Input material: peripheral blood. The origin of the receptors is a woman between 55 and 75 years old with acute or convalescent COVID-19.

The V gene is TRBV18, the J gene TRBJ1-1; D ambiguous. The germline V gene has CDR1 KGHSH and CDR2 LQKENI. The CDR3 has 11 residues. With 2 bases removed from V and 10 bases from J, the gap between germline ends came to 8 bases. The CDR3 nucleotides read TGTGCCAGCTCACCAGGAGGAGTAGCTTTCTTT. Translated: CASSPGGVAFF.

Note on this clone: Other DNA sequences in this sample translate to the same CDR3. The CDR3 region is CASSLSGGQETQYF. The CDR3 coding sequence is TGCGCCAGCAGCTTGTCAGGGGGCCAAGAGACCCAGTACTTC. The V and J genes are TRBV5-1 and TRBJ2-5, with 7 bases aligning to TRBD1. This CDR3 is built from 14 residues. CDR1 and CDR2 (germline): SGHRS, YFSETQ. V was pared by 1 base and J by 1 base, with 1 base of the junction left unmatched.

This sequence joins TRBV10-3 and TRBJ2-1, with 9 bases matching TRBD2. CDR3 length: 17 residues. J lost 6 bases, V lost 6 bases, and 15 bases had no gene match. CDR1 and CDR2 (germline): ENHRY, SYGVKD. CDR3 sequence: CAISFRPTSGLSNEQFF. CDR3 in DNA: TGTGCCATCAGCTTCCGTCCGACTAGCGGCCTGAGCAATGAGCAGTTCTTC.

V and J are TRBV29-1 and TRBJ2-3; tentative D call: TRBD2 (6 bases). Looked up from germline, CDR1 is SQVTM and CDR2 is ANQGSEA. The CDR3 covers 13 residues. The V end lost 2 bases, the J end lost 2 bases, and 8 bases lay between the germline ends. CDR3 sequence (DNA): TGCAGCGTTGAATCTAGCGACACAGATACGCAGTATTTT. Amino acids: CSVESSDTDTQYF.

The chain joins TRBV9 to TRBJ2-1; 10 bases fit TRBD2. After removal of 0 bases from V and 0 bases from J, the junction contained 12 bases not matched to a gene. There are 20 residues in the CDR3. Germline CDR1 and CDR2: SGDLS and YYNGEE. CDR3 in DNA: TGTGCCAGCAGCGTAGGGGCTAGCGGGAGCCGACGGAGCTCCTACAATGAGCAGTTCTTC. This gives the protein CASSVGASGSRRSSYNEQFF. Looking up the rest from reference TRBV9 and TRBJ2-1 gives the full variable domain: DSGVTQTPKHLITATGQRVTLRCSPRSGDLSVYWYQQSLDQGLQFLIQYYNGEERAKGNILERFSAQQFPDLHSELNLSSLELGDSALYFCASSVGASGSRRSSYNEQFFGPGTRLTVL.

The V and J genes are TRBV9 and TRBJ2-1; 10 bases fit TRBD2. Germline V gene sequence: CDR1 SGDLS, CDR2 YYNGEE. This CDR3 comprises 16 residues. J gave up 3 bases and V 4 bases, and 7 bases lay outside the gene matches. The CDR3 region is CASSPRPSGSYNEQFF. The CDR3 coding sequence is TGTGCCAGCAGCCCGCGTCCTAGCGGGAGCTACAATGAGCAGTTCTTC.

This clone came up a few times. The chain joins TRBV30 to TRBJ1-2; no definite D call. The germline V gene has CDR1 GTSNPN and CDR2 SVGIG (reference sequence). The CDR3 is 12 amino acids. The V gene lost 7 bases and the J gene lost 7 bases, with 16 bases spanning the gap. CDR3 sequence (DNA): TGTGCCTCAATCCTCTTGAGGAGTGGCTACACCTTC. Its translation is CASILLRSGYTF.

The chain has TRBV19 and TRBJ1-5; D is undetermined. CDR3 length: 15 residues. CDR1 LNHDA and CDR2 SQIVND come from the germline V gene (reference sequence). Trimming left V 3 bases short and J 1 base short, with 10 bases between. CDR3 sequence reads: CASSIPGLSNQPQHF. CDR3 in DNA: TGTGCCAGTAGTATCCCGGGTCTAAGCAATCAGCCCCAGCATTTT.

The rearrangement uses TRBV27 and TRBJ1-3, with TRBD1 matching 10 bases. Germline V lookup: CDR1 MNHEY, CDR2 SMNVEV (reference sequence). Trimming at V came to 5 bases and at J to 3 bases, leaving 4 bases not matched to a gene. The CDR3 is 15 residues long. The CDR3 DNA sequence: TGTGCCAGCAGTCCCCGGGACAGGGGTGGAAACACCATATATTTT. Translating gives CASSPRDRGGNTIYF.

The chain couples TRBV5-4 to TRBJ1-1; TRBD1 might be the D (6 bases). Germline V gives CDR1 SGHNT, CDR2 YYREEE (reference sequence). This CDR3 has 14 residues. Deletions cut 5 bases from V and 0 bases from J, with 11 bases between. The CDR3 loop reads CASSWDIMNTEAFF. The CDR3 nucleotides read TGTGCCAGCAGTTGGGACATTATGAACACTGAAGCTTTCTTT.

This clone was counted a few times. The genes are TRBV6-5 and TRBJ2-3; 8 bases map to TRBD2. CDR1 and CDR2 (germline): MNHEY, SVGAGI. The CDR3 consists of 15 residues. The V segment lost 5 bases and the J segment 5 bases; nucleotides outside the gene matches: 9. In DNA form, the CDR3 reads TGTGCCAGCAGTCTAGCGGGCGGGCCCCAAGATACGCAGTATTTT. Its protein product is CASSLAGGPQDTQYF.

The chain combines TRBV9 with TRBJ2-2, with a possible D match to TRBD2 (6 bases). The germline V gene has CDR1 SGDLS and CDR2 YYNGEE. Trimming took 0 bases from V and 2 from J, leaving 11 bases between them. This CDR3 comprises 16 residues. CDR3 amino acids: CASSVAREINTGELFF. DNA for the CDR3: TGTGCCAGCAGCGTAGCTCGGGAGATTAACACCGGGGAGCTGTTTTTT.

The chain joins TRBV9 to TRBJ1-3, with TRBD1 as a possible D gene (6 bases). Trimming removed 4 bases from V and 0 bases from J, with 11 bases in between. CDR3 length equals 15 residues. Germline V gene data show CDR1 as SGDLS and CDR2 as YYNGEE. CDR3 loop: CASSTTGISGNTIYF. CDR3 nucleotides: TGTGCCAGCAGCACAACAGGGATCTCTGGAAACACCATATATTTT.

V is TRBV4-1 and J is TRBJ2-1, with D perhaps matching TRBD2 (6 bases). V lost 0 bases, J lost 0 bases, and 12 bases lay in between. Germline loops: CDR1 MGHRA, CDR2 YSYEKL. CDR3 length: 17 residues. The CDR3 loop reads CASSQERTGVSYNEQFF. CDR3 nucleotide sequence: TGCGCCAGCAGCCAAGAGCGAACGGGGGTCTCCTACAATGAGCAGTTCTTC.

DNA of the CDR3: TGCAGTGCTAGTTCCGGGACAGCCTACAATCAGCCCCAGCATTTT. Protein product: CSASSGTAYNQPQHF. The J gene is TRBJ1-5, the V gene TRBV20-1; 7 positions match TRBD1. The V and J ends lost 3 bases and 3 bases, in that order; junction bases with no gene match: 8. The CDR3 has 15 amino acids. Per germline, CDR1 DFQATT and CDR2 SNEGSKA (reference sequence).

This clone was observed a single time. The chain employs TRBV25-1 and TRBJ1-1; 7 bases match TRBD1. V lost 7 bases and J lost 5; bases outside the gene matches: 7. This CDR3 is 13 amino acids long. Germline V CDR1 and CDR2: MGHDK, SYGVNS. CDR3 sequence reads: CASKRTGGTEAFF. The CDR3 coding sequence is TGTGCCAGCAAGCGGACAGGAGGTACTGAAGCTTTCTTT.

The CDR3 is CASSRTRQGHTDTQYF. CDR3 sequence (DNA): TGTGCCAGCAGCCGAACCAGACAGGGACACACAGATACGCAGTATTTT. The chain couples TRBV14 to TRBJ2-3, with 7 positions matching TRBD1. The CDR3 consists of 16 residues. CDR1 and CDR2 (germline): SGHDN, FVKESK. Trimming at V came to 4 bases and at J to 2 bases, leaving 9 bases not matched to a gene.

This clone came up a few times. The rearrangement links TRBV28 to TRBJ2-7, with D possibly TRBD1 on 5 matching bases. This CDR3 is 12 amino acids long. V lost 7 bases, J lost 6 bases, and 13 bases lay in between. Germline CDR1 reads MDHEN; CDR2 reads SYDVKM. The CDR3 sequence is CASNQGKGEQYF. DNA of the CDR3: TGTGCCAGCAATCAGGGAAAGGGCGAGCAGTACTTC.

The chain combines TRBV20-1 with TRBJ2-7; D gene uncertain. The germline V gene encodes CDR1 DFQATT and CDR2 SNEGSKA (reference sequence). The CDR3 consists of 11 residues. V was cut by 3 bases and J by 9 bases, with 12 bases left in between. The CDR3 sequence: CSARARGGQYF. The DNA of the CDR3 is TGCAGTGCTAGGGCCCGAGGCGGGCAGTACTTC.

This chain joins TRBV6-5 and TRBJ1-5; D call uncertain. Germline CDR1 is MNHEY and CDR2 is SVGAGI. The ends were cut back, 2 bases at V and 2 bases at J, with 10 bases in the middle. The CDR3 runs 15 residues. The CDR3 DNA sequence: TGTGCCAGCAGTTACCTTTCCCAGGGCAATCAGCCCCAGCATTTT. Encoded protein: CASSYLSQGNQPQHF.

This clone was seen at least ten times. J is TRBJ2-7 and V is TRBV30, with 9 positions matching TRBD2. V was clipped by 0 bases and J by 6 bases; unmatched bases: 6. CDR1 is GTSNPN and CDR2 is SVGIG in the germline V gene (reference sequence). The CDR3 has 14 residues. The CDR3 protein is CAWSVIAGVGEQYF. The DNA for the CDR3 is TGTGCCTGGAGTGTCATAGCGGGAGTAGGCGAGCAGTACTTC.

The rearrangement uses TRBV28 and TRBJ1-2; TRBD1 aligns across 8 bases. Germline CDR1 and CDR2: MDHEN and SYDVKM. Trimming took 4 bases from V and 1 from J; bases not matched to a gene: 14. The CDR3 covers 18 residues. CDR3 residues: CASSSGTGLLLINYGYTF. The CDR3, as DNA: TGTGCCAGCAGTTCTGGGACAGGACTCCTATTAATTAACTATGGCTACACCTTC.

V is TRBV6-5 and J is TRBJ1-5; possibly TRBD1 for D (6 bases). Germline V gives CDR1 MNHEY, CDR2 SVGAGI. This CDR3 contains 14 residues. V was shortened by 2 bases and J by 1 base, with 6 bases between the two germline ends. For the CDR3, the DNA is TGTGCCAGCAGTTACGGGGGCAGCAATCAGCCCCAGCATTTT. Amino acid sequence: CASSYGGSNQPQHF.

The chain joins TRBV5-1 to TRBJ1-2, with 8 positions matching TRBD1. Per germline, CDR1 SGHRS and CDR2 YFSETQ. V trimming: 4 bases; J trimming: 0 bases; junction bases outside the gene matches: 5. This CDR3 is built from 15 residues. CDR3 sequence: CASSHQGQANYGYTF. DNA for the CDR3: TGCGCCAGCAGCCATCAGGGACAGGCTAACTATGGCTACACCTTC.

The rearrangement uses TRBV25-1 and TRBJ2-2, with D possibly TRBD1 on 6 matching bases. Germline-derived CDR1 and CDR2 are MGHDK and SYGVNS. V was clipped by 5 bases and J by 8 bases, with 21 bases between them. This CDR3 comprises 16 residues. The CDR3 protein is CASSQWDTGQRGELFF. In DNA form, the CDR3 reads TGTGCCAGCAGTCAGTGGGACACAGGTCAGAGGGGGGAGCTGTTTTTT.

The CDR3 loop is CASRRGGTGELFF. The CDR3 nucleotides read TGTGCCAGCAGACGGGGAGGCACCGGGGAGCTGTTTTTT. V is TRBV13 and J is TRBJ2-2, with D perhaps matching TRBD2 (6 bases). The CDR3 is 13 residues long. Trimming shortened V by 6 bases and J by 4 bases, and 9 bases separated the two germline ends. CDR1 and CDR2 from the germline V gene are PRHDT and FYEKMQ (reference sequence).

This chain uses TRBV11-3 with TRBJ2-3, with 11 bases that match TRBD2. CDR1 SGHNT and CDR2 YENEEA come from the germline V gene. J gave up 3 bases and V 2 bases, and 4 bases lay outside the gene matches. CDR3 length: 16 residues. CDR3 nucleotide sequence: TGTGCCAGCAGCTTATTCACTAGCGGGAGTACAGATACGCAGTATTTT. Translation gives CASSLFTSGSTDTQYF. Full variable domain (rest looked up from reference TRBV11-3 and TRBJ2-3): EAGVVQSPRYKIIEKKQPVAFWCNPISGHNTLYWYLQNLGQGPELLIRYENEEAVDDSQLPKDRFSAERLKGVDSTLKIQPAELGDSAVYLCASSLFTSGSTDTQYFGPGTRLTVL.

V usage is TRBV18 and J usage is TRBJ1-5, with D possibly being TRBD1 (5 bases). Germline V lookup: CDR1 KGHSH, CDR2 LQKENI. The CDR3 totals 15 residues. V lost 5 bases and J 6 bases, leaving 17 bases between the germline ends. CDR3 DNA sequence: TGTGCCAGCTCAGAAGCCCAGGGAGGGGTTCAGCCCCAGCATTTT. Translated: CASSEAQGGVQPQHF.

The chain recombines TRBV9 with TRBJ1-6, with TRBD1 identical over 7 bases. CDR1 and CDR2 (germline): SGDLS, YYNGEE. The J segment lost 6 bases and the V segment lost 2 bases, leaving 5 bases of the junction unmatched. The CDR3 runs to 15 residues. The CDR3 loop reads CASSVGQASNSPLHF. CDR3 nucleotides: TGTGCCAGCAGCGTCGGACAGGCTTCTAATTCACCCCTCCACTTT.